These T cell receptor beta chains were read from a single sample in a study of T-cell reconstitution after alpha-beta-depleted transplantation in children. MiXCR was run by TCRdb on the PCR reads, yielding one entry per CDR3 protein. The sample lists around 400,000 distinct CDR3 sequences; roughly a tenth were seen once. Material: PBMCs from the stem cell graft donor, obtained from the stem cell graft. These receptors all come from a human donor who donated a stem cell graft to a child with acute myeloid leukemia. Both conserved end residues are part of each CDR3. The D gene is left open where the match is weak. Size is omitted from some rows. Given values are once, few, many or a class for expanded clones.

v_call	j_call	d_call	clone_size	cdr3_nt	cdr3_aa
TRBV12-3/TRBV12-4	TRBJ2-3	TRBD1	.	TGTGCCAGCAGTGGACAGGCTACCACAGATACGCAGTATTTT	CASSGQATTDTQYF
TRBV29-1	TRBJ1-5	.	.	TGCAGCGTTGGCCAGGGTGAAAATCAGCCCCAGCATTTT	CSVGQGENQPQHF
TRBV7-2	TRBJ2-7	TRBD2	.	TGTGCCAGCAGCTTATGGGGGGAAAGCGGGACCTACGAGCAGTACTTC	CASSLWGESGTYEQYF
TRBV29-1	TRBJ1-4	TRBD1	few	TGCAGCGCGGCTGGAGGGGGCGGCGAAAAACTGTTTTTT	CSAAGGGGEKLFF
TRBV20-1	TRBJ2-1	TRBD2	.	TGCAGTGCTAGAGATCGGTATAGCGGGACCTACAATGAGCAGTTCTTC	CSARDRYSGTYNEQFF
TRBV5-1	TRBJ2-1	.	many	TGCGCCAGCAGCTTCGTGGCGGCCAATGAGCAGTTCTTC	CASSFVAANEQFF
TRBV29-1	TRBJ2-2	TRBD2	few	TGCAGCGTTGGTGCTAGCGGGACCCCTCGGACCGGGGAGCTGTTTTTT	CSVGASGTPRTGELFF
TRBV6-1	TRBJ2-3	.	.	TGTGCCAGCACGAGGGCCCTGGGGGATACGCAGTATTTT	CASTRALGDTQYF
TRBV5-1	TRBJ2-1	.	.	TGCGCCAGCAGCCCCGGGACTCAGACCTACAATGAGCAGTTCTTC	CASSPGTQTYNEQFF
TRBV27	TRBJ2-6	TRBD2	few	TGTGCCAGCAGTTTAATCGGCGGGAGTGCTGGGGCCAACGTCCTGACTTTC	CASSLIGGSAGANVLTF
TRBV4-3	TRBJ2-5	TRBD2	.	TGCGCCAGCAGCCAAGATATTAGCGGGATAGAGACCCAGTACTTC	CASSQDISGIETQYF
TRBV20-1	TRBJ2-3	.	.	TGCAGTGCTAGAGATTGGAGGGCTTTCGAAGATACGCAGTATTTT	CSARDWRAFEDTQYF
TRBV29-1	TRBJ2-1	TRBD1	.	TGCAGCGTTGGACAGGGGCGAACCTACAATGAGCAGTTCTTC	CSVGQGRTYNEQFF
TRBV15	TRBJ2-7	TRBD1	many	TGTGCCACCAGCAGAGGACAGGGGGCCTACGAGCAGTACTTC	CATSRGQGAYEQYF
TRBV7-6	TRBJ1-1	.	.	TGTGCCAGCAGCTTAGAACCAGAGACCTTGAACACTGAAGCTTTCTTT	CASSLEPETLNTEAFF
TRBV5-5	TRBJ1-5	TRBD1	few	TGTGCCAGCAGCCTTTGGACAGGTTTGGAACAGCCCCAGCATTTT	CASSLWTGLEQPQHF
TRBV11-2	TRBJ2-1	.	few	TGTGCCAGCAGCCCCCTCCCCGTCGAGCAGTTCTTC	CASSPLPVEQFF
TRBV29-1	TRBJ2-1	.	.	TGCAGCGTGGGGGAGCATGAGCAGTTCTTC	CSVGEHEQFF
TRBV20-1	TRBJ1-4	.	many	TGCAGTGCTAGAGATCGAAACCCAGCAACTAATGAAAAACTGTTTTTT	CSARDRNPATNEKLFF
TRBV20-1	TRBJ2-2	.	.	TGCAGTGCGGGATTACTCACCGGGGAGCTGTTTTTT	CSAGLLTGELFF
TRBV12-3/TRBV12-4	TRBJ1-1	TRBD1	.	TGTGCCAGCAGTTTCGGTAGGGGGCCATACACTGAAGCTTTCTTT	CASSFGRGPYTEAFF
TRBV7-2	TRBJ2-2	TRBD1	.	TGTGCCAGCAGCTTAGGGGACAGGGCCGGGGAGCTGTTTTTT	CASSLGDRAGELFF
TRBV9	TRBJ2-6	.	.	TGTGCCAGCAGCGTAGTTGCTGGGGCCAACGTCCTGACTTTC	CASSVVAGANVLTF
TRBV7-8	TRBJ1-2	.	many	TGTGCCAGCAGCCTCACGACGGGAGCTAACTATGGCTACACCTTC	CASSLTTGANYGYTF
TRBV6-5	TRBJ1-1	.	few	TGTGCCAGCACGCCCCGGGCTTTCTTT	CASTPRAFF
TRBV9	TRBJ2-2	TRBD2	few	TGTGCCAGCAGCCCCAGACTAGTGGCGGGAGCCACCGGGGAGCTGTTTTTT	CASSPRLVAGATGELFF
TRBV29-1	TRBJ2-3	TRBD2	.	TGCAGCGCTAAATCGACTAGCGGGGGGGCCCGGAGCACAGATACGCAGTATTTT	CSAKSTSGGARSTDTQYF